What follows describes a single TCR beta chain. Its antigen is unknown. Method: immunoSEQ multiplex PCR; TCRdb's copy keeps in-frame clones and lacks some. The sample holds under 2.5 million clones, about 90% seen once. This sample stems from a study of shared clonotypes between healthy human individuals. General study points: Several donors held 4.5% to 5% of naive CD4 clonotypes in common.

CD4+ cells yielded CD45RA+ naive and CD45RA-negative memory subsets. V shed 0 bases and J shed 5 bases, with 14 bases lying between them. Germline CDR1 and CDR2: MNHEY and SVGAGI. This CDR3 has 15 amino acids. The sequence came from a man in his late teens or twenties in good health. Some clones in this sample may be carry-over from other donors' samples. V is TRBV6-5 and J is TRBJ2-7; D might be TRBD1 (5 bases). Sequenced sample: naive CD4+ T cells from PBMCs. Subset here: CD45RA+ positively selected. CDR3 in DNA: TGTGCCAGCAGTTACTCTGGGCAGGGATCTGACGAGCAGTACTTC. Protein product: CASSYSGQGSDEQYF.